This T cell receptor beta chain was profiled in a study of OX40 agonist ivuxolimab in advanced cancers. Findings of the study overall: At 0.1 to 3.0 mg/kg, clonal expansion of CD4+ and CD8+ blood T cells had occurred by week 6.

TCRdb's copy holds only in-frame clones and misses some; the assay was immunoSEQ multiplex PCR. The data show 65,000 to 80,000 clones, 90% to 95% seen once. The CDR3 runs 15 residues. CDR1 is MDHEN, CDR2 SYDVKM, per germline. The V gene end was trimmed by 6 bases and the J gene end by 4 bases; junction bases not matched to a gene: 9. About this clone: Its matching antigen is unknown.

Drawing of blood for sampling happened at baseline, at cycle 4 day 1, and at cycle 7 day 1. This receptor was identified in an adult with an advanced solid tumor such as melanoma, head and neck, liver or kidney cancer. This specimen consisted of CD4+ or CD8+ T cells sorted from blood, obtained in a trial of the OX40 agonist ivuxolimab. This chain joins TRBV28 and TRBJ1-5, with TRBD1 matching 7 bases. The CDR3 bases are TGTGCCAGCAGCCCAGCGATACAGGGGAATCAGCCCCAGCATTTT. Its protein product is CASSPAIQGNQPQHF.